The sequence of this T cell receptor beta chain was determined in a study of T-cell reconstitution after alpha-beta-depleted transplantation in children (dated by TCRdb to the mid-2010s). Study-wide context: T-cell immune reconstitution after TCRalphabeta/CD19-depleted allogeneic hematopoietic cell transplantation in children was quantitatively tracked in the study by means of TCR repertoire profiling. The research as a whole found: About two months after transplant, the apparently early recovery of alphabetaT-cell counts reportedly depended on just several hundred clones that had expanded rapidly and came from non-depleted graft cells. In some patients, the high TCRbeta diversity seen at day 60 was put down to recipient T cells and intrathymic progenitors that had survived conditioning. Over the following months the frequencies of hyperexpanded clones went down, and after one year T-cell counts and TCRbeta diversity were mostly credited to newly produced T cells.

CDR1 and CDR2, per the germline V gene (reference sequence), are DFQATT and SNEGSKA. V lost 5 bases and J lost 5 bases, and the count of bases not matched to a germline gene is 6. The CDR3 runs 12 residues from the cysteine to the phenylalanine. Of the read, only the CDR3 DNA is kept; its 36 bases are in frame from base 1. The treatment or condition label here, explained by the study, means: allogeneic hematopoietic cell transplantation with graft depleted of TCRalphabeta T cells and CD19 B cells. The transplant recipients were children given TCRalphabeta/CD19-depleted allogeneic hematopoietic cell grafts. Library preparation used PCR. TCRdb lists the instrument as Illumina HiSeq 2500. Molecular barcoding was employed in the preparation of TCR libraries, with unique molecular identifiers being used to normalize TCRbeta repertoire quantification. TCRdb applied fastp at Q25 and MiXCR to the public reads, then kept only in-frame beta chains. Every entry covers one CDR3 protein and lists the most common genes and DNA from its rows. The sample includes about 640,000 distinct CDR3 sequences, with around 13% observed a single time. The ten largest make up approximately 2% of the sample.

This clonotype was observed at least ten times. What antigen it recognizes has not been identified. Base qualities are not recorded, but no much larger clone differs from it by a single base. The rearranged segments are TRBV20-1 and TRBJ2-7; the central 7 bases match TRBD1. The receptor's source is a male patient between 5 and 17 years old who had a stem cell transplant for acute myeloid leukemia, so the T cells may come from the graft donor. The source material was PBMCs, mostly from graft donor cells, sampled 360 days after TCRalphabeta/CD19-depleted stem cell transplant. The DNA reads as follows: TGCAGTGCTTGGGGGACAGTGAACGAGCAGTACTTC. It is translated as CSAWGTVNEQYF.